These 17 T cell receptor beta chains share one sample of origin, sequenced in a study of CD8+CD57+ T cells in acquired aplastic anemia (dated by TCRdb to the late 2010s). The patients picked for sequencing were ones in whom flow cytometry had shown an expansion of CD8+CD57+ cells. TCRdb records Illumina HiSeq 2000 as the sequencer. TCR beta VDJ combination and CDR3 sequence profiling used genomic DNA as the template. The public reads were quality trimmed at Q25 with fastp and then assembled into clones with MiXCR by TCRdb, keeping productive beta chains. Rows matching on CDR3 protein sequence are summarized as one entry with the most common DNA and genes. The sample table lists 150,000 or so distinct CDR3 sequences, 52% of them with a count of one. The ten largest clonotypes hold roughly 12% of the sample. Material for sequencing was sorted CD4+, CD8+, or CD8+CD57+ T cells (not recorded which) from PBMCs. All receptors derive from a human donor with aplastic anemia.

In this sample, this clonotype turned up once. The V call is TRBV19, the J call TRBJ1-1; D possibly corresponds to TRBD1 (5 bases). The germline V and J ends were trimmed by 5 bases and 8 bases, with 12 bases remaining between them. This CDR3 comprises 12 residues. The V gene's germline CDR1 is LNHDA and CDR2 SQIVND (reference sequence). The CDR3 protein is CASSLGTREAFF. CDR3 DNA sequence: TGTGCCAGTAGTTTGGGGACGCGGGAAGCTTTCTTT.

The gene calls are TRBV25-1 and TRBJ2-7, with D tentatively TRBD1 (6 bases). CDR1 is MGHDK and CDR2 is SYGVNS in the germline V gene. This CDR3 contains 15 residues. V was trimmed by 0 bases and J by 3 bases, leaving 12 bases between them. This chain's CDR3 is CASSEYWVGGYEQYF. CDR3 in DNA: TGTGCCAGCAGTGAATATTGGGTAGGGGGCTACGAGCAGTACTTC.

This clonotype has at least ten counts. V usage is TRBV7-2 and J usage is TRBJ2-1; 10 bases line up with TRBD2. This CDR3 contains 17 residues. Germline-derived CDR1 and CDR2 are SGHTA and FQGNSA. V gave up 6 bases and J gave up 0 bases; unmatched junction bases: 8. CDR3 bases: TGTGCCAGCAGTTTCCTAGCGGGGGAAAGCTCCTACAATGAGCAGTTCTTC. Protein sequence: CASSFLAGESSYNEQFF.

J is TRBJ2-3 and V is TRBV19, with 11 nucleotides matching TRBD2. The germline gives CDR1 LNHDA, CDR2 SQIVND (reference sequence). CDR3 size: 16 residues. The J segment lost 2 bases and the V segment lost 7 bases, leaving 8 bases of the junction unmatched. DNA of the CDR3: TGTGCCAGTAACTCGGGACTAGCGGCTTACACAGATACGCAGTATTTT. Encoded protein: CASNSGLAAYTDTQYF.

This chain links TRBV4-1 with TRBJ2-7, with D maybe TRBD1 (5 bases). In germline, CDR1 is MGHRA, CDR2 YSYEKL. Trimming removed 0 bases at V and 4 bases at J, with 13 bases between. The CDR3 is 15 residues long. The CDR3 region has the DNA TGCGCCAGCAGCCAAGAGAGAATCCAGGGTTACGAGCAGTACTTC. Residues: CASSQERIQGYEQYF.

The rearrangement links TRBV6-1 to TRBJ1-2; D possibly corresponds to TRBD1 (6 bases). V was clipped by 6 bases and J by 2 bases, with 10 bases between them. Per the germline V gene, CDR1 is MNHNS and CDR2 is SASEGT. This CDR3 is 13 amino acids long. The CDR3 protein is CASSQGHNYGYTF. CDR3 DNA sequence: TGTGCCAGCAGCCAGGGACACAACTATGGCTACACCTTC.

The rearrangement joins TRBV11-2 to TRBJ2-5, with TRBD1 as a possible D gene (6 bases). CDR1 SGHAT and CDR2 FQNNGV come from the germline V gene. The CDR3 covers 15 residues. V lost 3 bases and J lost 2, with 13 bases in between. CDR3 DNA: TGTGCCAGCAGCTTCCTTCCAGGGGTTCAAGAGACCCAGTACTTC. It codes for CASSFLPGVQETQYF.

This clonotype was seen many times. The chain has TRBV25-1 and TRBJ1-2; D is unresolved. Germline CDR1 is MGHDK and CDR2 is SYGVNS. This CDR3 contains 11 residues. The V end lost 4 bases, the J end lost 7 bases, and 7 bases lay between the germline ends. DNA for the CDR3: TGTGCCAGCAGTGCCGGACTTGGCTACACCTTC. Residues: CASSAGLGYTF.

V is TRBV11-2 and J is TRBJ2-1; D could derive from TRBD1 or TRBD2 (5 bases each). CDR1 and CDR2 (germline): SGHAT, FQNNGV. The CDR3 is made up of 15 amino acids. Trimming stripped 7 bases from V and 10 bases from J, with 23 bases between. CDR3 sequence: CASTLLGDPWEEQFF. As DNA, the CDR3 is TGTGCCAGCACCCTACTAGGGGATCCGTGGGAGGAGCAGTTCTTC.

The rearrangement joins TRBV20-1 to TRBJ1-1; unclear D gene. Germline values: CDR1 DFQATT, CDR2 SNEGSKA (reference sequence). Deletions cut 5 bases from V and 8 bases from J, with 9 bases between. This CDR3 is 10 amino acids long. The CDR3 DNA sequence: TGCAGTGCTTACCTCAGAGAAGCTTTCTTT. This translates into CSAYLREAFF.

At least ten counts were recorded for this clonotype. Written as DNA, the CDR3 is TGTGCCAGCAGTTCCCTGCCTGGCGATGGCTACACCTTC. Translation gives CASSSLPGDGYTF. The V and J genes are TRBV6-5 and TRBJ1-2; D gene ambiguous. CDR3 length: 13 residues. V shed 4 bases and J shed 6 bases, with 12 bases lying between them. CDR1 and CDR2 (germline): MNHEY, SVGAGI.

Ten or more counts support this clonotype. This sequence joins TRBV12-3 or TRBV12-4 and TRBJ2-7; 14 nucleotides line up with TRBD2. CDR3 length equals 17 residues. V dropped 5 bases and J dropped 2; count of bases not matched to a gene: 8. For the CDR3, the DNA is TGTGCCAGCAGTAGCGGACTAGCGGGGGGCCCTACCTACGAGCAGTACTTC. Translated, it gives CASSSGLAGGPTYEQYF.

This clonotype appeared a few times. The J gene is TRBJ2-5, the V gene TRBV2; D gene unclear. From germline, CDR1 is SNHLY and CDR2 FYNNEI. The CDR3 is 11 residues long. Trimming removed 8 bases from V and 5 bases from J, with 9 bases in between. CDR3 sequence reads: CASDLVETQYF. In DNA, the CDR3 is TGTGCCAGCGACCTTGTGGAGACCCAGTACTTC.

This clonotype was observed a few times. This chain connects TRBV24-1 to TRBJ2-1, with D perhaps matching TRBD1 (6 bases). The germline V and J ends were trimmed by 7 bases and 7 bases, with 13 bases remaining between them. Germline CDR1 reads KGHDR; CDR2 reads SFDVKD. The CDR3 consists of 13 residues. This CDR3 is CATRGGETNEQFF. The DNA of the CDR3 is TGTGCCACCAGAGGGGGTGAGACGAATGAGCAGTTCTTC.

The chain couples TRBV4-2 to TRBJ2-7; 7 nucleotides line up with TRBD2. V was clipped by 4 bases and J by 6 bases; unmatched bases: 9. This CDR3 comprises 14 residues. Germline V gene sequence: CDR1 LGHNA, CDR2 YNFKEQ. The chain's CDR3 is CASSPWGREGEQYF. DNA of the CDR3: TGTGCCAGCAGCCCATGGGGCAGGGAGGGCGAGCAGTACTTC.

This chain links TRBV20-1 with TRBJ2-7; D ambiguous. Trimming pared 3 bases from V and 0 bases from J, leaving 6 bases between. CDR3 length: 12 amino acids. Germline CDR1 is DFQATT and CDR2 is SNEGSKA (reference sequence). CDR3 sequence reads: CSARDDSYEQYF. CDR3 in DNA: TGCAGTGCTAGGGACGACTCCTACGAGCAGTACTTC.

The chain recombines TRBV5-1 with TRBJ2-7; unclear D gene. V lost 7 bases and J lost 4, with 0 bases in between. The CDR3 consists of 8 residues. Germline V CDR1 and CDR2: SGHRS, YFSETQ. The CDR3 region has the DNA TGCGCCAGCTACGAGCAGTACTTC. Translation: CASYEQYF.